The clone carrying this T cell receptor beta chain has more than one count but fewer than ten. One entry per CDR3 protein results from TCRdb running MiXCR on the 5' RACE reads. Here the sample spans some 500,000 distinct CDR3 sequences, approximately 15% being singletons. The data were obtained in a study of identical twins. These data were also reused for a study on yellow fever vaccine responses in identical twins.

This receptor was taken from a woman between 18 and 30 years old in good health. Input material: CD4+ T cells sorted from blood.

CDR3 loop: CASSYPSRQGNQPQHF. The CDR3 bases are TGTGCCAGCAGTTACCCTTCCCGGCAGGGCAATCAGCCCCAGCATTTT. V and J are TRBV6-2 or TRBV6-3 and TRBJ1-5; D not certain. CDR1 and CDR2 (germline): MNHEY, SVGEGT. This CDR3 comprises 16 residues. The V end lost 2 bases, the J end lost 2 bases, and 13 bases lay between the germline ends.